The rows below give T cell receptor beta chains drawn from one sample of a study of CD8+ T cells in alopecia areata. Some clones are missing from TCRdb's copy, which holds only in-frame ones; the method was immunoSEQ multiplex PCR. The sample contains 200,000 or so clones, 58% of which appear only once. The sample was CD4+ T cells sorted from blood, taken at week 24, from a patient treated with tofacitinib. These receptors were obtained from a human donor with alopecia areata. CDR3s include the opening cysteine and the closing phenylalanine or tryptophan. Each record gives: V gene, clone size, J gene, D gene, CDR3 protein, CDR3 DNA. The D gene is left open where the match is weak. Where a row states a size, it is once, few, many or the class of an expanded clone; other rows omit it.

v_call: TRBV7-3; clone_size: few; j_call: TRBJ2-3; d_call: TRBD2; cdr3_aa: CASSPTSGSSAQYF; cdr3_nt: TGTGCCAGCAGCCCCACTAGCGGGAGTTCGGCGCAGTATTTT
v_call: TRBV7-2; clone_size: -; j_call: TRBJ1-1; d_call: -; cdr3_aa: CASSFTRNTEAFF; cdr3_nt: TGTGCCAGCAGCTTCACACGGAACACTGAAGCTTTCTTT
v_call: TRBV9; clone_size: -; j_call: TRBJ2-1; d_call: -; cdr3_aa: CVSSVDRSSYNEQFF; cdr3_nt: TGTGTCAGCAGCGTAGACCGGAGCTCCTACAATGAGCAGTTCTTC
v_call: TRBV7-2; clone_size: -; j_call: TRBJ2-1; d_call: TRBD2; cdr3_aa: CASSSGAGGPIEQFF; cdr3_nt: TGTGCCAGCAGCTCCGGAGCGGGGGGGCCGATTGAGCAGTTCTTC
v_call: TRBV6-5; clone_size: -; j_call: TRBJ1-4; d_call: TRBD1; cdr3_aa: CATATGATNEKLFF; cdr3_nt: TGTGCCACCGCCACAGGGGCAACAAATGAAAAACTGTTTTTT
v_call: TRBV29-1; clone_size: -; j_call: TRBJ2-3; d_call: -; cdr3_aa: CSVESGGTDTQYF; cdr3_nt: TGCAGCGTTGAGTCGGGGGGCACAGATACGCAGTATTTT
v_call: TRBV19; clone_size: -; j_call: TRBJ1-1; d_call: -; cdr3_aa: CASSIEGRSEAFF; cdr3_nt: TGTGCCAGTAGTATAGAGGGACGTTCCGAAGCTTTCTTT
v_call: TRBV9; clone_size: few; j_call: TRBJ2-3; d_call: TRBD1; cdr3_aa: CASSVAGGVAGDTQYF; cdr3_nt: TGTGCCAGCAGCGTAGCAGGGGGCGTCGCGGGAGATACGCAGTATTTT
v_call: TRBV5-1; clone_size: -; j_call: TRBJ2-5; d_call: -; cdr3_aa: CASSLAAGVVETQYF; cdr3_nt: TGCGCCAGCAGCTTGGCCGCTGGCGTTGTGGAGACCCAGTACTTC
v_call: TRBV9; clone_size: few; j_call: TRBJ2-2; d_call: -; cdr3_aa: CASSGNPGDTGELFF; cdr3_nt: TGTGCCAGCAGCGGCAACCCAGGGGACACCGGGGAGCTGTTTTTT
v_call: TRBV19; clone_size: -; j_call: TRBJ1-1; d_call: TRBD1; cdr3_aa: CASGGQGFGTEAFF; cdr3_nt: TGTGCCAGTGGGGGACAGGGGTTCGGCACTGAAGCTTTCTTT
v_call: TRBV29-1; clone_size: -; j_call: TRBJ2-5; d_call: TRBD2; cdr3_aa: CSVGGLGLALETQYF; cdr3_nt: TGCAGCGTTGGTGGTTTGGGACTAGCTTTGGAGACCCAGTACTTC
v_call: TRBV2; clone_size: -; j_call: TRBJ1-5; d_call: -; cdr3_aa: CASSPDSVDQPQHF; cdr3_nt: TGTGCCAGCAGTCCAGACAGCGTGGATCAGCCCCAGCATTTT
v_call: TRBV18; clone_size: -; j_call: TRBJ2-3; d_call: TRBD2; cdr3_aa: CASSRSSSGRETDTQYF; cdr3_nt: TGTGCCAGCTCACGGTCCAGCAGCGGGAGGGAAACAGATACGCAGTATTTT
v_call: TRBV4-3; clone_size: -; j_call: TRBJ2-3; d_call: -; cdr3_aa: CASSQASAFTDTQYF; cdr3_nt: TGCGCCAGCAGCCAAGCTAGCGCTTTCACAGATACGCAGTATTTT
v_call: TRBV29-1; clone_size: -; j_call: TRBJ2-1; d_call: -; cdr3_aa: CSVEVSRGLISNEQFF; cdr3_nt: TGCAGCGTTGAGGTGTCCCGGGGCCTCATTTCCAATGAGCAGTTCTTC
v_call: TRBV5-1; clone_size: few; j_call: TRBJ1-2; d_call: TRBD1; cdr3_aa: CASSFGTGETYGYTF; cdr3_nt: TGCGCCAGCAGCTTTGGGACAGGGGAGACCTATGGCTACACCTTC
v_call: TRBV5-1; clone_size: -; j_call: TRBJ2-7; d_call: TRBD1; cdr3_aa: CASSPGQERDEQYF; cdr3_nt: TGCGCCAGCAGCCCGGGACAGGAGCGGGACGAGCAGTACTTC
v_call: TRBV29-1; clone_size: -; j_call: TRBJ1-1; d_call: -; cdr3_aa: CSVARLSEAFF; cdr3_nt: TGCAGCGTTGCCAGGTTGAGCGAAGCTTTCTTT
v_call: TRBV7-2; clone_size: few; j_call: TRBJ2-2; d_call: -; cdr3_aa: CASRRGLDTGELFF; cdr3_nt: TGTGCCAGCAGACGCGGACTGGACACCGGGGAGCTGTTTTTT
v_call: TRBV25-1; clone_size: -; j_call: TRBJ1-5; d_call: -; cdr3_aa: CASGTGTPNQPQHF; cdr3_nt: TGTGCCAGCGGAACCGGGACTCCTAATCAGCCCCAGCATTTT
v_call: TRBV30; clone_size: -; j_call: TRBJ2-7; d_call: TRBD2; cdr3_aa: CAWRGTSGSYEQYF; cdr3_nt: TGTGCCTGGAGAGGGACTAGCGGGAGCTACGAGCAGTACTTC
v_call: TRBV19; clone_size: few; j_call: TRBJ2-3; d_call: TRBD1; cdr3_aa: CASSSPGTGGADTQYF; cdr3_nt: TGTGCCAGTAGTTCTCCTGGGACAGGGGGCGCAGATACGCAGTATTTT
v_call: TRBV5-4; clone_size: -; j_call: TRBJ1-1; d_call: -; cdr3_aa: CASSPGGDWVGTEAFF; cdr3_nt: TGTGCCAGCAGCCCCGGGGGTGATTGGGTGGGTACTGAAGCTTTCTTT
v_call: TRBV27; clone_size: -; j_call: TRBJ2-2; d_call: TRBD1; cdr3_aa: CASSLDLRQGAGGELFF; cdr3_nt: TGTGCCAGCAGTTTAGATCTTCGGCAGGGGGCGGGCGGGGAGCTGTTTTTT
v_call: TRBV2; clone_size: -; j_call: TRBJ2-7; d_call: -; cdr3_aa: CASSELSSYEQYF; cdr3_nt: TGTGCCAGCAGTGAGTTAAGCTCCTACGAGCAGTACTTC